The 19 T cell receptor beta chains presented below share a single source sample, sequenced in a study of blood T cells in healthy people across ages. The second PCR ran roughly 6 to 11 cycles with a sample-barcoded 5' primer and J-beta primers. TCRdb analysed the 5' RACE reads with MiXCR anew, one entry per CDR3 protein. Altogether some 1.5 million distinct CDR3 sequences are present, about 42% being singletons, with the ten largest covering over 3.5%. Material for sequencing was blood. The receptors derive from a woman aged 18-30 years in good health.

Note on this clonotype: Mismatch with germline at one junction end may stem from a read error. The chain recombines TRBV7-8 with TRBJ2-1, with D tentatively TRBD1 or TRBD2 (6 bases each). The CDR3 has 13 amino acids. Germline assignment: CDR1 SGHVS and CDR2 FQNEAQ. The CDR3 nucleotides read TGTGCCAGCAGCTTAGCGCGGGACAATGATCAGTTCTTC. Protein sequence: CASSLARDNDQFF.

V is TRBV7-2 and J is TRBJ2-1; TRBD2 is a possible D gene (6 bases). The CDR3 has 15 amino acids. Germline CDR1 reads SGHTA; CDR2 reads FQGNSA. Trimming pared 5 bases from V and 6 bases from J, leaving 17 bases between. This chain's CDR3 is CASSAGPEVSNEQFF. The CDR3 DNA reads TGTGCCAGCAGCGCGGGACCTGAGGTTTCCAATGAGCAGTTCTTC.

In this sample, this clonotype turned up a few times. The V gene is TRBV6-6, the J gene TRBJ1-1; D might be TRBD1 (5 bases). CDR3 length equals 14 residues. The germline V and J ends were trimmed by 9 bases and 1 base, with 15 bases remaining between them. Germline CDR1 is MNHNY and CDR2 is SVGAGI (reference sequence). CDR3 sequence: CASLGGGRNTEAFF. In DNA form, the CDR3 reads TGTGCCAGTCTTGGCGGGGGACGGAACACTGAAGCTTTCTTT.

J is TRBJ2-1 and V is TRBV9; 9 positions agree with TRBD1. The J call may be faulty, since TRBJ2-7 better matches the DNA end. CDR3 length: 14 residues. Germline lookup yields CDR1 SGDLS and CDR2 YYNGEE. The CDR3 nucleotides are TGTGCCAGCAGCACCGGGACAGGGAACAATGAGCAGTACTTC. Amino acid sequence: CASSTGTGNNEQYF.

This clonotype occurred a few times. This chain links TRBV25-1 with TRBJ2-1; D unclear. Trimming cost V 1 base and J 1 base, with 8 bases left between them. Germline lookup yields CDR1 MGHDK and CDR2 SYGVNS. This CDR3 has 15 amino acids. CDR3 region: CASSEWVGSYNEQFF. DNA of the CDR3: TGTGCCAGCAGTGAATGGGTGGGTTCCTACAATGAGCAGTTCTTC.

The chain combines TRBV18 with TRBJ2-2; TRBD1 aligns across 8 bases. This CDR3 comprises 15 residues. Looked up from germline, CDR1 is KGHSH and CDR2 is LQKENI. Losses at the gene ends were 5 bases for V and 6 bases for J; bases not matched to a gene: 8. The CDR3 loop reads CASSTLDRGAGELFF. The CDR3 DNA reads as TGTGCCAGCTCAACGCTCGACAGGGGCGCCGGGGAGCTGTTTTTT.

The rearrangement joins TRBV6-2 or TRBV6-3 to TRBJ1-2; D ambiguous. The CDR3 is 13 residues long. Looked up from germline, CDR1 is MNHEY and CDR2 is SVGEGT. Trimming took off 6 bases at V and 2 bases at J, with 10 bases between the two ends. This chain's CDR3 is CASRETVNYGYTF. CDR3 in DNA: TGTGCCAGCAGAGAGACCGTAAACTATGGCTACACCTTC.

This clonotype was seen a handful of times. The chain joins TRBV28 to TRBJ2-4; 9 bases agree with TRBD1. The germline V gene encodes CDR1 MDHEN and CDR2 SYDVKM. With 8 bases clipped from V and 6 bases from J, the junction kept 5 bases outside the gene matches. The CDR3 extends over 13 amino acids. CDR3 residues: CASDPGQGNIQYF. Here the CDR3 DNA reads TGTGCCAGCGATCCGGGACAGGGAAACATTCAGTACTTC.

V usage is TRBV13 and J usage is TRBJ2-5; possible D gene TRBD2, 6 bases. This CDR3 is 14 amino acids long. The germline gives CDR1 PRHDT, CDR2 FYEKMQ (reference sequence). V was trimmed by 7 bases and J by 3 bases, leaving 15 bases between them. CDR3 loop: CASTSGLSKETQYF. The CDR3 DNA follows: TGTGCCAGCACCTCGGGACTTTCTAAAGAGACCCAGTACTTC.

CDR3 sequence reads: CASSVNRQGGTDTQYF. DNA for the CDR3: TGCGCCAGCAGTGTAAATCGACAGGGCGGCACAGATACGCAGTATTTT. The genes are TRBV10-1 and TRBJ2-3; 7 bases map to TRBD1. Germline assignment: CDR1 WNHNN and CDR2 SYGVQD (reference sequence). V was clipped by 4 bases and J by 1 base; unmatched bases: 8. CDR3 size: 16 residues.

The CDR3 reads CASKRQGANEQFF. The CDR3 DNA reads as TGTGCCAGCAAAAGGCAGGGGGCCAATGAGCAGTTCTTC. The chain joins TRBV2 to TRBJ2-1; 8 nucleotides match TRBD1. CDR1 SNHLY and CDR2 FYNNEI come from the germline V gene. The ends lost 7 bases at V and 6 bases at J; junction bases unmatched: 5. The CDR3 consists of 13 residues.

The CDR3 loop is CASSLPTGFEQYF. The CDR3 DNA reads as TGTGCCAGCAGCTTACCCACAGGGTTCGAGCAGTACTTC. The chain recombines TRBV7-9 with TRBJ2-4; D is possibly TRBD1 (6 bases). The J call may be incorrect, as the DNA end agrees better with TRBJ2-7. The CDR3 covers 13 residues. Germline-derived CDR1 and CDR2 are SEHNR and FQNEAQ (reference sequence).

The V call is TRBV6-6, the J call TRBJ1-2; a weak D match, TRBD1 (6 bases). V lost 7 bases and J 4 bases, leaving 16 bases between the germline ends. There are 14 residues in the CDR3. CDR1 is MNHNY and CDR2 is SVGAGI in the germline V gene (reference sequence). The CDR3 region has the DNA TGTGCCAGCATACTGTCAGGGGTGGGCTATGGCTACACCTTC. This gives the protein CASILSGVGYGYTF.

The rearrangement links TRBV12-3 or TRBV12-4 to TRBJ2-7, with 10 bases matching TRBD2. J was trimmed by 2 bases and V by 6 bases; bases with no gene match: 7. CDR3 length equals 15 residues. The CDR3 region has the DNA TGTGCCAGCAGACTTGGACTAGCGGATACCTACGAGCAGTACTTC. Residues: CASRLGLADTYEQYF.

V and J are TRBV7-9 and TRBJ2-5; D may be TRBD2 (6 bases). V lost 7 bases to trimming and J lost 3 bases, with 18 bases between them. CDR3 size: 15 residues. The germline V gene encodes CDR1 SEHNR and CDR2 FQNEAQ (reference sequence). The CDR3 nucleotides read TGTGCCAGCACCCCGACTAGACTGGGCAAAGAGACCCAGTACTTC. It yields the protein CASTPTRLGKETQYF.

This sequence joins TRBV7-2 and TRBJ2-3; D gene ambiguous. This CDR3 has 12 residues. The V end was cut by 6 bases, the J end by 7 bases, with 11 bases between. CDR1 and CDR2 from the germline V gene are SGHTA and FQGNSA. CDR3 coding DNA: TGTGCCAGCAGTCCTCGGGTGTATACGCAGTATTTT. Translating gives CASSPRVYTQYF.

In its sample, this clonotype was seen many times. The chain links TRBV29-1 to TRBJ2-1; 13 bases line up with TRBD2. This CDR3 comprises 15 residues. V dropped 1 base and J dropped 8; count of bases not matched to a gene: 5. CDR1 is SQVTM, CDR2 ANQGSEA, per germline. The CDR3 sequence: CSVEGTSGRRYEQFF. In nucleotides, the CDR3 is TGCAGCGTTGAAGGGACTAGCGGGAGAAGGTATGAGCAGTTCTTC.

The chain carries TRBV7-2 and TRBJ2-2; 7 nucleotides align to TRBD1. The CDR3 is 18 amino acids. J gave up 5 bases and V 3 bases, and 15 bases lay outside the gene matches. Looked up from germline, CDR1 is SGHTA and CDR2 is FQGNSA. CDR3 nucleotides: TGTGCCAGCAGCTTCCGCAAGACAGGGCGGTTGGAGACCGGGGAGCTGTTTTTT. It encodes CASSFRKTGRLETGELFF.

This clonotype has a count of ten or more. One junction end does not reproduce the germline sequence, and a read error may be involved. This sequence joins TRBV5-1 and TRBJ1-1, with D perhaps matching TRBD1 (5 bases). The CDR3 has 13 amino acids. Germline V lookup: CDR1 SGHRS, CDR2 YFSETQ. The CDR3 region is CASSLAGYTEAFF. CDR3 in DNA: TGTGCCAGCAGTTTAGCAGGGTACACTGAAGCTTTCTTT.